This T cell receptor beta chain was obtained from a study of neurological immune-mediated disorders. Broader study findings: CDR3 amino acid sequences found in expanded clones were never shared across subjects, suggesting private repertoires in all groups.

This CDR3 contains 14 residues. Trimming shortened V by 5 bases and J by 4 bases, and 13 bases separated the two germline ends. The germline CDR1 and CDR2 sequences are KGHDR and SFDVKD. In TCRdb, the 5' RACE reads were re-called with MiXCR into one record per CDR3 protein. The sample holds under 85,000 distinct CDR3 sequences, 12% to 15% seen once. This clonotype was seen many times. Its specificity is not known. The chain is built from TRBV24-1 and TRBJ1-1; perhaps TRBD1 as D (5 bases). Sequences were obtained from PBMCs. The clonotype originates from a woman aged 50 to 60 in good health. The CDR3 region has the DNA TGTGCCACCAGTGCCGCACAGGCTGGCACTGAAGCTTTCTTT. This codes for CATSAAQAGTEAFF.